This T cell receptor beta chain was documented in a study of response to subunit inactivated influenza vaccine. Study-wide results and caveats: The authors offered the suggestion that each seasonal influenza vaccination recruits few new T cells.

TCRdb reprocessed the RT-PCR reads via MiXCR and lists one record per CDR3 protein. There are approximately 530,000 distinct CDR3 sequences in the sample; over 10% occur only once, and about 12% lies in the top ten. With 1 base removed from V and 2 bases from J, the gap between germline ends came to 9 bases. The CDR3 runs to 13 residues. Germline values: CDR1 DFQATT, CDR2 SNEGSKA (reference sequence). As to this clonotype: The target antigen is unknown.

The TCR was taken from a man in his fifties who received an inactivated influenza vaccine. The source was PBMCs from blood, collected roughly 45 days after vaccination. The J gene is TRBJ2-7, the V gene TRBV20-1; D call uncertain. For the CDR3, the DNA is TGCAGTGCTAGAGGAAAAGGTCCCTACGAGCAGTACTTC. Its protein is CSARGKGPYEQYF.